Listed below are T cell receptor beta chains from one sample, sequenced in a study of cytomegalovirus exposure and HLA in healthy donors. Repertoires were generated with immunoSEQ multiplex PCR, while TCRdb's copy carries only in-frame clones and drops some. Of about 190,000 clones detected, roughly 79% appear once; the ten largest clones hold roughly 1.6%. Sequencing input: PBMCs. The origin of the receptors is a woman in her late teens or twenties in good health and CMV-seronegative. Each CDR3 is given without its conserved first and last residue.

v_gene	j_gene	CDR3aa
TRBV11-1	TRBJ2-7	ASSPGTSNEQY
TRBV5-1	TRBJ2-2	ASSLAGGNTGELF
TRBV28	TRBJ2-2	ASSTSSGANTGELF
TRBV11-2	TRBJ1-2	ASSSGDAPNYGYT
TRBV11-2	TRBJ2-7	ASSSLAAIRYEQY
TRBV27	TRBJ2-7	ASTSGLTYEQY
TRBV30	TRBJ1-1	AWGRGTNTEAF
TRBV5-1	TRBJ2-5	ATTPQGAGETQY
TRBV28	TRBJ1-1	ASSGDRGATEAF
TRBV28	TRBJ2-6	GKGVPGANVLT
TRBV10-3	TRBJ2-2	AIRETGAVTGELF
TRBV5-1	TRBJ2-5	ASSPQSGEGSLKTQY
TRBV27	TRBJ2-3	ASRFSGSDTQY
TRBV28	TRBJ1-4	ASRTQGAFDNEKLF
TRBV19	TRBJ1-5	ASSIVGGYQPQH
TRBV5-1	TRBJ1-2	ASSLELGGGYGYT
TRBV28	TRBJ1-4	ASSSPRGTTNEKLF
TRBV6-5	TRBJ2-7	ASKSGLAGDEQY
TRBV5-4	TRBJ1-2	ASSLVSVNYGYT
TRBV5-4	TRBJ1-2	ASSTAGAFNYGYT
TRBV7-6	TRBJ1-6	ASSLGTEDSSPLH
TRBV7-9	TRBJ1-3	ASSPSGNTIY
TRBV28	TRBJ1-3	ASSLPNRAGNTIY
TRBV25-1	TRBJ1-2	ASSDNGYYT
TRBV7-9	TRBJ1-4	ASSPRTGGSHEKLF
TRBV5-1	TRBJ2-5	ASSLGQYQETQY
TRBV28	TRBJ2-3	ASSTFRLAGEGTDTQY
TRBV19	TRBJ2-3	ASSPVGSTDTQY
TRBV14	TRBJ2-3	ASSRIAGNTDTQY
TRBV5-1	TRBJ2-7	ASSLAGTTYEQY
TRBV28	TRBJ1-4	ASSQRQEKLF
TRBV9	TRBJ1-1	ASSAEGGLGTEAF
TRBV29-1	TRBJ1-1	SVEISNTEAF
TRBV30	TRBJ2-7	AWGLAGSSYEQY
TRBV19	TRBJ2-7	ASSIGTSGSPYEQY
TRBV5-4	TRBJ1-3	ASSSNRGLVGNTIY
TRBV2	TRBJ1-5	ASSSGQGATQPQH
TRBV18	TRBJ1-1	ASSPDQGTLNTEAF
TRBV6-5	TRBJ1-1	ASTAGQVNTEAF
TRBV6-1	TRBJ1-1	ASRGVNTEAF
TRBV7-2	TRBJ2-7	ASSLEAGRTSYEQY
TRBV10-2	TRBJ2-3	ASKEELAPNTQY
TRBV29-1	TRBJ2-6	SAQPDSGANVLT
TRBV10-3	TRBJ1-1	AISENSDSNTEAF
TRBV4-1	TRBJ2-5	ASSQVGEETQY
TRBV19	TRBJ1-5	ASSMTGRDGNQPQH
TRBV7-3	TRBJ1-5	ASSLGRLPLGSNQPQH
TRBV27	TRBJ1-5	ASQFVSGNQPQH
TRBV15	TRBJ1-1	ATSRANGEAF
TRBV30	TRBJ2-1	AWIGLAGDEQF
TRBV7-2	TRBJ2-1	ASSLRAGRKNEQF
TRBV7-9	TRBJ1-3	ASSPRRQGNANTIY
TRBV6-1	TRBJ1-4	ASSETPGQANEKLF
TRBV6-5	TRBJ1-5	ASRLQGYSNQPQH
TRBV28	TRBJ1-2	ASRQSNYGYT
TRBV10-3	TRBJ2-7	AISEAGRYYEQY
TRBV5-1	TRBJ2-3	ASGAESTDTQY
TRBV5-1	TRBJ1-4	ATSGGPGEKLF
TRBV7-7	TRBJ2-5	ASSPGQEREYRLETQY